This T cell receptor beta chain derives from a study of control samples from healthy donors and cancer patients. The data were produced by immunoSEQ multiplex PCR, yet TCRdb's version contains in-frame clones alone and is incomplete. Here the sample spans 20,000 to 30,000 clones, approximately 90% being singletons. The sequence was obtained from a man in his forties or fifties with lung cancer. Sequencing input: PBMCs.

CDR3 bases: TGTGCCAGCAGTTACTCCAGCCAGGGACATGGCTACACCTTC. Translation: CASSYSSQGHGYTF. The chain carries TRBV6-2 or TRBV6-3 and TRBJ1-2, with D tentatively TRBD1 (5 bases). Trimming left V 0 bases short and J 6 bases short, with 11 bases between. This CDR3 has 14 residues. Germline loops: CDR1 MNHEY, CDR2 SVGEGT.